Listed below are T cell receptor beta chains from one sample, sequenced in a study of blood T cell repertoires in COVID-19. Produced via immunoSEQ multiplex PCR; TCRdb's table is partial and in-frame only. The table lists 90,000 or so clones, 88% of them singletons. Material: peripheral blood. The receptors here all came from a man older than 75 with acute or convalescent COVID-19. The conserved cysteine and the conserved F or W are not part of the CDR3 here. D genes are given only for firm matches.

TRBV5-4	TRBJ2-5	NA	ASSRSPQETQY
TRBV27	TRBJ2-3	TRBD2	ASSRGTSGVRTDTQY
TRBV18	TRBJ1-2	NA	ASSPVSEAGGNYGYT
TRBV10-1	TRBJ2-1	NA	ASSTDRYNEQF
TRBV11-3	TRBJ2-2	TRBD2	ASGREIGTGELF
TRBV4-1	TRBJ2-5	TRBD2	ASSQGVTSGLQETQY
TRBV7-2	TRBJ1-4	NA	ASKRTANEKLF
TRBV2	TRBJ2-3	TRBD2	ASSGLAGRTDTQY
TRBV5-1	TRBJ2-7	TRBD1	ASSWDSSYEQY
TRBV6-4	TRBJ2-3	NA	ASSVTGGADTQY
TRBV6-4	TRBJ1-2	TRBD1	ASSDSGTGAGYGYT
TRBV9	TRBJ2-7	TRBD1	ASSVWTGEGEQY
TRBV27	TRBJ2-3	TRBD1	ASRRQGMGADTQY
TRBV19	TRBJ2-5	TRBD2	ASTPGLAGGQETQY
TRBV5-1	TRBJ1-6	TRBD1	ASSFSAGTGENSPLH
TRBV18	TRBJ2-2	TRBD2	ASSLGTSGSTGELF
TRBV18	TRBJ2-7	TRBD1	ASSTGSHPYEQY
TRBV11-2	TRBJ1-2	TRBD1	ASSLESTGSGGYT
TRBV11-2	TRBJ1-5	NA	ASSLGWGRNQPQH
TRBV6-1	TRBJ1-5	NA	ASSEERTRDNQPQH
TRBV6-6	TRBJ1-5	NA	ASSSDQPQH
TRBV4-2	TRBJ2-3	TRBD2	ASSPASGTRTDTQY
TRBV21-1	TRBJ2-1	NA	ASSTQQGAYYNEQF
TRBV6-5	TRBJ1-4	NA	ASSHRGGQEKLF
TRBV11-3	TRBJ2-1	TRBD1	ASSWDRGRFDEQF
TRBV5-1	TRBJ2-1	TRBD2	ASSGGTSGGYEQF
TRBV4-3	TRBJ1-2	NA	ASSQDPGGEGYGYT
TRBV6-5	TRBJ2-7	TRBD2	ASSYLLAGAEQY
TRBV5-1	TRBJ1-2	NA	ASSTQSGFNYGYT
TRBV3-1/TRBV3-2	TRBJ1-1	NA	ASSQQGRTEAF
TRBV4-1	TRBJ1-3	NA	ASSQVTGLRNTIY
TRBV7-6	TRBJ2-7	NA	ASSSGINYEQY
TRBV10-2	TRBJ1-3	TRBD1	ASREGQAGNTIY
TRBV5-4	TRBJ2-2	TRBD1	ASSRDSGNTGELF
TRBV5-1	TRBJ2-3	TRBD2	ASSSSGGKADTQY
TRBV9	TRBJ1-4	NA	ASSDADSPTNEKLF
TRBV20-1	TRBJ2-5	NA	SAIPLETQY
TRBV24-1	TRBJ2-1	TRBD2	ATSDQPRTSGYNEQF
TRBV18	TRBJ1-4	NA	ASSPRRISTNEKLF
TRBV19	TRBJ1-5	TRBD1	ASSTQGTTSNQPQH
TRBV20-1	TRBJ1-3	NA	SASPLQMSSGNTIY
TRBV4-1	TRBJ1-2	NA	ASSLYTWLANYGYT
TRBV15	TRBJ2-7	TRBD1	ATSRDRGYEQY
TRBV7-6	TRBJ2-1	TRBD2	ASSLDPGGGGEQF
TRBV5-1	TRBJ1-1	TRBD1	ASSSGTGGKPEAF
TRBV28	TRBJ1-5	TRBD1	ATRQGGGNQPQH
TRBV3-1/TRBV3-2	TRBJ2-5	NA	ASSQGMQGKVGETQY
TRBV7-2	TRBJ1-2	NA	ASSEQNSGYGYT
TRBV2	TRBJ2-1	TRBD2	ASSGTSGGENEQF
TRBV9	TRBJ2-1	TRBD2	ASSVVGTSGGARGEQF
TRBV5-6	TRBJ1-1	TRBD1	ASSPGQVYTEAF
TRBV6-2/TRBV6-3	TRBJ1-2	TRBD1	ASSATGTGYYGYT
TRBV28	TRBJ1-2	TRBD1	ASSPGTGGGYGYT
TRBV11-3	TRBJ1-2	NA	ASSLPPVSNYGYT
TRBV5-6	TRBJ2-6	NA	ASSFWSNSGANVLT
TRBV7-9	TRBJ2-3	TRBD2	ASSLRLAGTDTQY